This TCR beta chain was sequenced for a study of T cell repertoires in ileal Crohn's disease. Study summary: M6 samples are neoterminal ileum biopsies from postoperative colonoscopy.

The V gene end was trimmed by 7 bases and the J gene end by 3 bases; junction bases not matched to a gene: 5. The germline CDR1 and CDR2 sequences are SQVTM and ANQGSEA. The CDR3 totals 12 residues. Indicated time point: neoterminal ileum biopsy at postoperative endoscopy, about 6 months after surgery. TCRB immunosequencing input was roughly 490 nanograms of biopsy DNA per sample. Sequencing used immunoSEQ multiplex PCR; TCRdb keeps in-frame clones, though not all of them. The data contain about 12,000 clones, around four fifths of them singletons. This receptor was obtained from an adult with Crohn's disease. The chain uses TRBV29-1 and TRBJ1-2; 7 nucleotides line up with TRBD1. The sample comprised ileal tissue. The CDR3 here is CSAKTGDYGYTF. CDR3 DNA: TGCAGCGCAAAAACAGGGGACTATGGCTACACCTTC. The full variable domain, rest sourced from reference TRBV29-1 and TRBJ1-2, is SAVISQKPSRDICQRGTSLTIQCQVDSQVTMMFWYRQQPGQSLTLIATANQGSEATYESGFVIDKFPISRPNLTFSTLTVSNMSPEDSSIYLCSAKTGDYGYTFGSGTRLTVV.